Listed here are 20 T cell receptor beta chains from one sample, sequenced in a study of blood T cell repertoires in COVID-19. The protocol was immunoSEQ multiplex PCR, while the TCRdb copy is restricted to in-frame clones and leaves out a portion. This sample has some 50,000 clones, with over 70% found just once. Sequenced sample: peripheral blood. The receptors originated from a woman aged 80 or over with acute or convalescent COVID-19.

The rearrangement links TRBV9 to TRBJ2-1; the match to TRBD2 covers 11 bases. The ends lost 4 bases at V and 9 bases at J; junction bases unmatched: 9. Germline CDR1 and CDR2: SGDLS and YYNGEE. The CDR3 has 15 amino acids. DNA for the CDR3: TGTGCCAGCAGCCCTCGACTAGCGGGGCACGGTGAGCAGTTCTTC. This translates into CASSPRLAGHGEQFF.

J is TRBJ1-2 and V is TRBV6-4; tentatively, D is TRBD1 (5 bases). Per germline, CDR1 MRHNA and CDR2 SNTAGT. V lost 2 bases, J lost 7 bases, and 17 bases lay in between. This CDR3 is built from 15 residues. The CDR3 bases are TGTGCCAGCAGTGACAGACCGGGGACTTTTGTTGGCTACACCTTC. As protein: CASSDRPGTFVGYTF.

The chain has TRBV5-1 and TRBJ2-7; D gene unclear. In germline, CDR1 is SGHRS, CDR2 YFSETQ. The V end was cut by 0 bases, the J end by 6 bases, with 10 bases between. This CDR3 comprises 13 residues. The CDR3 nucleotides are TGCGCCAGCAGCTTGGCTGAAGCTGGCGAGCAGTACTTC. It specifies CASSLAEAGEQYF.

The chain combines TRBV27 with TRBJ1-4, with 9 positions matching TRBD1. From germline, CDR1 is MNHEY and CDR2 SMNVEV (reference sequence). Unmatched junction bases numbered 7, after V lost 6 bases and J lost 8 bases. This CDR3 spans 14 amino acids. The CDR3: CASSSTGGDEKLFF. The CDR3 nucleotides are TGTGCCAGCAGCTCCACAGGGGGCGACGAAAAACTGTTTTTT.

V is TRBV5-1 and J is TRBJ2-5; 7 nucleotides line up with TRBD1. Germline CDR1 and CDR2: SGHRS and YFSETQ. The CDR3 sequence is 15 residues long. V shed 2 bases and J 2 bases; nucleotides not matched to a gene: 6. The CDR3 DNA follows: TGCGCCAGCAGCTTAGTCTGGACAGGACAAGAGACCCAGTACTTC. Translated, it gives CASSLVWTGQETQYF.

The V gene is TRBV5-1, the J gene TRBJ1-5; tentatively, D is TRBD1 (5 bases). There are 13 residues in the CDR3. CDR1 SGHRS and CDR2 YFSETQ come from the germline V gene. V lost 2 bases and J lost 5, with 8 bases in between. The CDR3 region has the DNA TGCGCCAGCAGCTTAGACAGTTATCAGCCCCAGCATTTT. This encodes CASSLDSYQPQHF.

This clone has just a few counts. This chain uses TRBV6-5 with TRBJ1-2; D might be TRBD1 (5 bases). Germline CDR1 is MNHEY and CDR2 is SVGAGI. Deletions cut 5 bases from V and 1 base from J, with 14 bases between. This CDR3 has 15 residues. The CDR3 sequence: CASSPRQSSNYGYTF. The CDR3 nucleotides read TGTGCCAGCAGTCCCCGACAGTCTAGTAACTATGGCTACACCTTC.

This rearrangement joins TRBV3-1 (or the pseudogene TRBV3-2) to TRBJ2-5; 10 nucleotides agree with TRBD1. V lost 3 bases and J lost 5; bases outside the gene matches: 9. Looked up from germline, CDR1 is LGHDT and CDR2 is YNNKEL (reference sequence). CDR3 size: 16 residues. CDR3 DNA: TGTGCCAGCAGCCATCGACAGGGGGCGGAGGGGGAGACCCAGTACTTC. Its protein product is CASSHRQGAEGETQYF.

This chain joins TRBV19 and TRBJ2-5; D unresolved. Germline V CDR1 and CDR2: LNHDA, SQIVND (reference sequence). There are 15 residues in the CDR3. Trimming removed 6 bases from V and 1 base from J, with 15 bases in between. CDR3: CASSHRLSLQETQYF. As DNA, the CDR3 is TGTGCCAGTAGCCACCGACTGAGCCTCCAAGAGACCCAGTACTTC.

Only one count was recorded for this clone. The chain has TRBV6-6 and TRBJ2-7; D ambiguous. The CDR3 sequence is 11 residues long. Germline V lookup: CDR1 MNHNY, CDR2 SVGAGI (reference sequence). V lost 5 bases and J 3 bases, leaving 5 bases between the germline ends. Here the CDR3 DNA reads TGTGCCAGCAGTCTACTCTACGAGCAGTACTTC. Residues: CASSLLYEQYF.

The rearrangement uses TRBV5-4 and TRBJ1-1; possible D gene TRBD1, 6 bases. This CDR3 contains 17 residues. Germline V gives CDR1 SGHNT, CDR2 YYREEE (reference sequence). Trimming stripped 0 bases from V and 7 bases from J, with 22 bases between. CDR3 sequence (DNA): TGTGCCAGCAGCTTGGCGACAGGAGTTCACATCAATCGTGAAGCTTTCTTT. Residues: CASSLATGVHINREAFF.

The J gene is TRBJ1-2, the V gene TRBV6-4; maybe TRBD1 (6 bases). Germline V gene lookup returns CDR1 MRHNA and CDR2 SNTAGT. The CDR3 runs 15 residues. V lost 5 bases and J lost 4, with 17 bases in between. CDR3 nucleotide sequence: TGTGCCAGCAGTACCACCCCTGGGGGCCCCTATGGCTACACCTTC. Its protein product is CASSTTPGGPYGYTF.

This clone was seen a few times. The rearrangement uses TRBV4-2 and TRBJ1-6, with 7 bases that match TRBD1. CDR1 is LGHNA, CDR2 YNFKEQ, per germline. V lost 0 bases and J lost 7; bases outside the gene matches: 12. The CDR3 covers 18 residues. The chain's CDR3 is CASSQDLNRGLVNSPLHF. CDR3 DNA sequence: TGTGCCAGCAGCCAAGACTTGAACAGGGGACTTGTAAATTCACCCCTCCACTTT.

V is TRBV29-1 and J is TRBJ2-3; D unclear. The CDR3 consists of 12 residues. Trimming took off 6 bases at V and 4 bases at J, with 11 bases between the two ends. Germline V lookup: CDR1 SQVTM, CDR2 ANQGSEA. In DNA form, the CDR3 reads TGCAGCGTACTGGCCCAGGCAGATACGCAGTATTTT. Translating gives CSVLAQADTQYF.

V usage is TRBV1 and J usage is TRBJ1-2; the table's D gene call, TRBD1, was not cross checked with the DNA. TRBV1 is a pseudogene locus. The CDR3 covers 15 residues. The CDR3 DNA is TGCACCAGCAGCCACAACTGGACAGGTAACTATGGCTACACCTTC. It yields the protein CTSSHNWTGNYGYTF.

The rearrangement joins TRBV5-1 to TRBJ1-1; 7 nucleotides align to TRBD1. CDR1 is SGHRS and CDR2 is YFSETQ in the germline V gene. V gave up 3 bases and J gave up 0 bases; unmatched junction bases: 5. The CDR3 runs 15 residues. CDR3 in amino acids: CASSSETGLNTEAFF. CDR3 nucleotide sequence: TGCGCCAGCAGCTCCGAGACAGGGCTGAACACTGAAGCTTTCTTT. Using reference TRBV5-1 and TRBJ1-1 for the parts outside the CDR3, the full variable domain is KAGVTQTPRYLIKTRGQQVTLSCSPISGHRSVSWYQQTPGQGLQFLFEYFSETQRNKGNFPGRFSGRQFSNSRSEMNVSTLELGDSALYLCASSSETGLNTEAFFGQGTRLTVV.

As for this clone: The identical CDR3 is also encoded by other nucleotide sequences in the sample. The chain couples TRBV3-1 (or the pseudogene TRBV3-2) to TRBJ2-5; TRBD2 aligns across 13 bases. This CDR3 spans 16 amino acids. Germline assignment: CDR1 LGHDT and CDR2 YNNKEL (reference sequence). V gave up 1 base and J gave up 8 bases; unmatched junction bases: 7. CDR3 amino acids: CASSQGGLAGVETQYF. For the CDR3, the DNA is TGTGCCAGCAGCCAAGGTGGACTAGCGGGGGTTGAAACCCAGTACTTC.

The count of this clone is one. The V and J genes are TRBV10-1 and TRBJ2-7; TRBD2 aligns across 10 bases. The CDR3 spans 15 residues. V gave up 2 bases and J gave up 2 bases; unmatched junction bases: 3. Germline CDR1 and CDR2: WNHNN and SYGVQD (reference sequence). CDR3 bases: TGCGCCAGCAGTGAGGGACTAGCGGCAACCTACGAGCAGTACTTC. Amino acids: CASSEGLAATYEQYF.

V is TRBV5-1 and J is TRBJ1-4, with D possibly matching TRBD1 (5 bases). The CDR3 totals 15 residues. Trimming shortened V by 4 bases and J by 4 bases, and 14 bases separated the two germline ends. Germline V gene data show CDR1 as SGHRS and CDR2 as YFSETQ. The CDR3: CASSQGRGINEKLFF. CDR3 bases: TGCGCCAGCAGCCAAGGACGGGGGATTAATGAAAAACTGTTTTTT.

The chain recombines TRBV5-5 with TRBJ1-2, with a possible D match to TRBD1 (6 bases). This CDR3 comprises 13 residues. V lost 2 bases to trimming and J lost 2 bases, with 7 bases between them. Germline CDR1 reads SGHKS; CDR2 reads YYEKEE (reference sequence). CDR3 sequence reads: CASSFRGNYGYTF. The CDR3 bases are TGTGCCAGCAGCTTTAGGGGGAACTATGGCTACACCTTC.